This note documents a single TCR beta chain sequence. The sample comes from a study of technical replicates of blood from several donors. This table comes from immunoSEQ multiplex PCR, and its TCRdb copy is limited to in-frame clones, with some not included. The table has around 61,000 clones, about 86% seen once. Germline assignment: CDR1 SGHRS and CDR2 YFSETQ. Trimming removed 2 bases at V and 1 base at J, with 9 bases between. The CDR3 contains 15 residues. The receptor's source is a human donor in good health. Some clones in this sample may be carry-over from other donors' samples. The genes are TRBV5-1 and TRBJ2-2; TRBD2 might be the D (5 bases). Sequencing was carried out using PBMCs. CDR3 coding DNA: TGCGCCAGCAGCTTCGCCGGGATGAACACCGGGGAGCTGTTTTTT. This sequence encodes CASSFAGMNTGELFF.